The T cell receptor beta chain described here comes from a study of shared clonotypes between healthy human individuals. In the naive CD8 group, cells lacked CD45RO and were positively selected for CCR7, so terminally differentiated effector memory CD45RA+ cells were left out. Assay: immunoSEQ multiplex PCR; the TCRdb copy retains only in-frame clones and omits some. The sample has about 2 million clones; approximately 94% are singletons. The origin of this receptor is a man younger than 35 in good health. What was sequenced was naive CD8+ T cells sorted from blood.

This chain's CDR3 is CASSPSPGSSYEQYF. CDR3 DNA sequence: TGTGCCAGCAGCCCAAGTCCTGGGAGCTCCTACGAGCAGTACTTC. The chain uses TRBV14 and TRBJ2-7; possible D gene TRBD2, 5 bases. The CDR3 consists of 15 residues. The V end was cut by 4 bases, the J end by 0 bases, with 13 bases between. Germline values: CDR1 SGHDN, CDR2 FVKESK.